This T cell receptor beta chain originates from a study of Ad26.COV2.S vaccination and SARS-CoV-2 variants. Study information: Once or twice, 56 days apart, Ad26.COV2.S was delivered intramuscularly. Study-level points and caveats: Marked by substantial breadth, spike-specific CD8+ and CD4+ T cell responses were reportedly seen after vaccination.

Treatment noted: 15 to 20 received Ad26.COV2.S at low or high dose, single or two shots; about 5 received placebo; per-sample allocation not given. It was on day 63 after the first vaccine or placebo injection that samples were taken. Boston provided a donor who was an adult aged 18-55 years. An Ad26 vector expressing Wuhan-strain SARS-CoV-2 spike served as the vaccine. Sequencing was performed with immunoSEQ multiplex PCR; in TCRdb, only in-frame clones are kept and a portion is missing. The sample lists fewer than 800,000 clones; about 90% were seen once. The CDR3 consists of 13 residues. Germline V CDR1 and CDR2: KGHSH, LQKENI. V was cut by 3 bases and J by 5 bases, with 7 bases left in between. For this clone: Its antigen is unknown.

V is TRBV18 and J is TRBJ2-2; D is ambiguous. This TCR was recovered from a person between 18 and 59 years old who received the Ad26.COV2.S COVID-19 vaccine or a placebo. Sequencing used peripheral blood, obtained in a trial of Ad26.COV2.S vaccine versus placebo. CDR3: CASSPYGTGELFF. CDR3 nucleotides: TGTGCCAGCTCACCTTACGGAACCGGGGAGCTGTTTTTT.